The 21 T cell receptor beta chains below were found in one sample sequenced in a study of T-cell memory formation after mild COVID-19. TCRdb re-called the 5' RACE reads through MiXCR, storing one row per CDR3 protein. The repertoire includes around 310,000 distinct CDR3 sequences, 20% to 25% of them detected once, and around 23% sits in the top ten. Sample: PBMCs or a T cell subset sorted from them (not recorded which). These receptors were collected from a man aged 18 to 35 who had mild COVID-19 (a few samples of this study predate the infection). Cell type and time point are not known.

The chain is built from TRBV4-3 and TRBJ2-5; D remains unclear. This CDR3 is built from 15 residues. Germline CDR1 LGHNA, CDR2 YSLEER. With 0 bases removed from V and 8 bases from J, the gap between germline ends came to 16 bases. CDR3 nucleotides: TGCGCCAGCAGCCAAGATGTCACGGGTGCGTTTACCCAGTACTTC. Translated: CASSQDVTGAFTQYF.

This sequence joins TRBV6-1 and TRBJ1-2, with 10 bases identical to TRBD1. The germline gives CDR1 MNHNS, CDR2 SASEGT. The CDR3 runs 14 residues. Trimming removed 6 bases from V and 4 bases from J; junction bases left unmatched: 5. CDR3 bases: TGTGCCAGCAGGACGACAGGGGGCGGCTATGGCTACACCTTC. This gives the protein CASRTTGGGYGYTF.

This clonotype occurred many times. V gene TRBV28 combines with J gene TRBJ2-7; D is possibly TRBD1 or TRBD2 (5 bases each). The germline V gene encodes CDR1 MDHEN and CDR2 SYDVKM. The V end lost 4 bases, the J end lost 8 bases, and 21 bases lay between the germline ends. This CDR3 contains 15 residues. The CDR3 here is CASSSRGSLVLKQYV. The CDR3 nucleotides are TGTGCCAGCAGTTCCCGGGGCTCCCTGGTGCTAAAGCAGTACGTC.

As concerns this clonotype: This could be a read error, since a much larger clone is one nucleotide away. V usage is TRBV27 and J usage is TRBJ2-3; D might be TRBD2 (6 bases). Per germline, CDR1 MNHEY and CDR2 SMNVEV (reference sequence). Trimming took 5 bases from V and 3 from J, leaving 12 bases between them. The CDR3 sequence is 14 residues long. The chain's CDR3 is CASSQTSWTDTQYF. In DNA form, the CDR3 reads TGTGCCAGCAGTCAAACTAGCTGGACAGATACGCAGTATTTT.

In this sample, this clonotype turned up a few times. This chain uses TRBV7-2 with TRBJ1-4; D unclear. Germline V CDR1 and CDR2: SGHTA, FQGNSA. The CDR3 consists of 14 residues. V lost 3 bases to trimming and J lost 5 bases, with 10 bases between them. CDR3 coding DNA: TGTGCCAGCAGCTTGCAAGGGATCAATGAAAAACTGTTTTTT. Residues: CASSLQGINEKLFF.

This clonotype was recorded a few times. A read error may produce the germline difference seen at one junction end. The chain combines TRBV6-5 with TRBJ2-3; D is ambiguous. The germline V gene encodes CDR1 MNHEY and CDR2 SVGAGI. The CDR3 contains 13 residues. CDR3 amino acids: CASSYSRIGIMDF. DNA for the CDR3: TGTGCCAGCAGTTACTCGAGGATAGGGATTATGGATTTT.

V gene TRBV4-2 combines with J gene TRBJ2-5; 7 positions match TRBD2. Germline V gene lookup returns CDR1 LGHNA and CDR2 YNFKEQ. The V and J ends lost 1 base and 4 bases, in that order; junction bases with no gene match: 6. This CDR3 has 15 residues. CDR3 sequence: CASSQGLGGTETQYF. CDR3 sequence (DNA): TGTGCCAGCAGCCAAGGGCTGGGGGGGACAGAGACCCAGTACTTC.

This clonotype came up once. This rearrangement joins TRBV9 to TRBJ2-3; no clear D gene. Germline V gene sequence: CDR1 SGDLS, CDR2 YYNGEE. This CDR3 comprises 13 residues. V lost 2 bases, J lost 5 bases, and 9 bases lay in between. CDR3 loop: CASSVAFLDTQYF. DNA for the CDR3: TGTGCCAGCAGCGTTGCTTTTCTAGATACGCAGTATTTT. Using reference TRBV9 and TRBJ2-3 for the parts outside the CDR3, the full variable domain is DSGVTQTPKHLITATGQRVTLRCSPRSGDLSVYWYQQSLDQGLQFLIQYYNGEERAKGNILERFSAQQFPDLHSELNLSSLELGDSALYFCASSVAFLDTQYFGPGTRLTVL.

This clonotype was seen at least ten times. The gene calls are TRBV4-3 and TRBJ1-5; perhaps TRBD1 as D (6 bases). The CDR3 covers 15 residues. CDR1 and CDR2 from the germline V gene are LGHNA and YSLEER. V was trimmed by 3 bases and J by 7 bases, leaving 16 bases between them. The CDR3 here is CASSQATGMWQPQHF. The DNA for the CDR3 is TGCGCCAGCAGCCAGGCAACAGGGATGTGGCAGCCCCAGCATTTT.

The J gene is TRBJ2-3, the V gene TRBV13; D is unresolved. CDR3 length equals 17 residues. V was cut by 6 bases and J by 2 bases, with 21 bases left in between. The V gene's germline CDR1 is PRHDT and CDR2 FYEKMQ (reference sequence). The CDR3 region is CASSSTMAVGATDTQYF. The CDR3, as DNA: TGTGCCAGCAGTTCAACGATGGCGGTAGGAGCCACAGATACGCAGTATTTT.

The DNA of the CDR3 is TGTGCCAGCAGCCAAGCCGGGACCTCGGGAACTGAAGCTTTCTTT. Translated, it gives CASSQAGTSGTEAFF. The chain combines TRBV4-2 with TRBJ1-1; the D gene is possibly TRBD1 (5 bases). The CDR3 is 15 amino acids. Trimming cost V 1 base and J 5 bases, with 14 bases left between them. The V gene's germline CDR1 is LGHNA and CDR2 YNFKEQ.

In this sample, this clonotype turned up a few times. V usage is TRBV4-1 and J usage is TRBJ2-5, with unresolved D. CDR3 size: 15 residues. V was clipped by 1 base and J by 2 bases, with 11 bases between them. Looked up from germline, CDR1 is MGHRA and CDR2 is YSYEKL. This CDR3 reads CASSQVGLVQETQYF. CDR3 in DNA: TGCGCCAGCAGCCAAGTAGGGCTAGTTCAAGAGACCCAGTACTTC.

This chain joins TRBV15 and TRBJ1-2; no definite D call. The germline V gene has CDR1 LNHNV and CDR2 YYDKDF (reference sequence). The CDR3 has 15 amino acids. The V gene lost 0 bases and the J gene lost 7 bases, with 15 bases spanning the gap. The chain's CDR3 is CATSRDLRREAGYTF. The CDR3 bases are TGTGCCACCAGCAGAGATCTCAGAAGGGAAGCTGGCTACACCTTC. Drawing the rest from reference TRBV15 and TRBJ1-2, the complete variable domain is DAMVIQNPRYQVTQFGKPVTLSCSQTLNHNVMYWYQQKSSQAPKLLFHYYDKDFNNEADTPDNFQSRRPNTSFCFLDIRSPGLGDTAMYLCATSRDLRREAGYTFGSGTRLTVV.

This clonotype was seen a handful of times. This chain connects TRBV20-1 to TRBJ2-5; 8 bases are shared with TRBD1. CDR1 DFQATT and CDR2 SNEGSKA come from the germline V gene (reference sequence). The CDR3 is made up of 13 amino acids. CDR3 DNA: TGCAGCCGTCAGGACAGGGACCAAGAGACCCAGTACTTC. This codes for CSRQDRDQETQYF.

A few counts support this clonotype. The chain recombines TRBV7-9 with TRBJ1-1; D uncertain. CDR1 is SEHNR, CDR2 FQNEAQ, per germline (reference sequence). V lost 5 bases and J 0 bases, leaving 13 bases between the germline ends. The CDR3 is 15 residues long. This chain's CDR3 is CASSPPGSMNTEAFF. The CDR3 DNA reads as TGTGCCAGCAGCCCTCCGGGCTCGATGAACACTGAAGCTTTCTTT. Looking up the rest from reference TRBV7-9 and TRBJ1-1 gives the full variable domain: DTGVSQNPRHKITKRGQNVTFRCDPISEHNRLYWYRQTLGQGPEFLTYFQNEAQLEKSRLLSDRFSAERPKGSFSTLEIQRTEQGDSAMYLCASSPPGSMNTEAFFGQGTRLTVV.

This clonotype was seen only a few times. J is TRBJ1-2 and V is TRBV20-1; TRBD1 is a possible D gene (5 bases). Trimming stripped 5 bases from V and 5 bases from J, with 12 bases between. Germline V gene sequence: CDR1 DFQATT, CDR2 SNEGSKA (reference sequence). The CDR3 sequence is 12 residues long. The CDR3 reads CSAGDSPYGYTF. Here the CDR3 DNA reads TGCAGTGCTGGCGACAGCCCTTATGGCTACACCTTC.

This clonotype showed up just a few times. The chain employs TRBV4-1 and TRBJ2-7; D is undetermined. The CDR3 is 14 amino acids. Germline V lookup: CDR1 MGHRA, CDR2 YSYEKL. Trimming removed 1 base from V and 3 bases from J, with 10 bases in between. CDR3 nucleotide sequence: TGCGCCAGCAGCCAAGCCATGCAAGTCTACGAGCAGTACTTC. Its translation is CASSQAMQVYEQYF.

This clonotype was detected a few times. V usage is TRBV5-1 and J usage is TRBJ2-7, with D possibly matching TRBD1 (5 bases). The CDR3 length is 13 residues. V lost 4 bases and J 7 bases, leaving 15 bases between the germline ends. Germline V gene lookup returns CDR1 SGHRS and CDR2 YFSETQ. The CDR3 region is CASSKSRVAEQYF. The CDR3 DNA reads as TGCGCCAGCAGCAAAAGCAGGGTGGCGGAGCAGTACTTC. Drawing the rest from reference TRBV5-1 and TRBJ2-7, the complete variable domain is KAGVTQTPRYLIKTRGQQVTLSCSPISGHRSVSWYQQTPGQGLQFLFEYFSETQRNKGNFPGRFSGRQFSNSRSEMNVSTLELGDSALYLCASSKSRVAEQYFGPGTRLTVT.

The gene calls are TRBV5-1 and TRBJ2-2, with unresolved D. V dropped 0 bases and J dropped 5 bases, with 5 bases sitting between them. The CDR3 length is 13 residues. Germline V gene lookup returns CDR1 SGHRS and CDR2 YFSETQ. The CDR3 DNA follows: TGCGCCAGCAGCTTGGAAGGAACCGGGGAGCTGTTTTTT. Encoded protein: CASSLEGTGELFF.

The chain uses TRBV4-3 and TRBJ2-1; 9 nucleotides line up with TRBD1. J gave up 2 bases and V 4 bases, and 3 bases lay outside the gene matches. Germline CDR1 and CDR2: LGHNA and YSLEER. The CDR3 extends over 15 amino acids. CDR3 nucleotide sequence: TGCGCCAGCAGCCGCGGGACAGGGACCTACAATGAGCAGTTCTTC. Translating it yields CASSRGTGTYNEQFF.

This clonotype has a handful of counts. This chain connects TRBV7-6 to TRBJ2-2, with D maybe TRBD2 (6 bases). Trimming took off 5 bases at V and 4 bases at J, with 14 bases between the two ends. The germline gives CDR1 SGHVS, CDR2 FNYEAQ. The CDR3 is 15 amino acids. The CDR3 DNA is TGTGCCAGCAGCGCCCCGGCGGGGAGCACCGGGGAGCTGTTTTTT. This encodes CASSAPAGSTGELFF.